The 16 T cell receptor beta chains in this list originate from one sample, sequenced in a study of cytomegalovirus exposure and HLA in healthy donors. Primers included in the PCR were 60 Vbeta and 13 Jbeta primers. Only in-frame clones appear in the TCRdb table, and some are missing; sequencing was by immunoSEQ multiplex PCR. The sample carries 150,000 to 200,000 clones, around 90% recorded once. Sequenced material: PBMCs. The receptors derive from a woman younger than 35 in good health and CMV-seronegative.

In this sample, this clone turned up a few times. The V and J genes are TRBV18 and TRBJ1-5; D call uncertain. The V end was cut by 4 bases, the J end by 5 bases, with 9 bases between. Germline CDR1 is KGHSH and CDR2 is LQKENI. CDR3 length: 13 residues. CDR3 sequence (DNA): TGTGCCAGCTCACTCCATGAGGATCAGCCCCAGCATTTT. As protein: CASSLHEDQPQHF. Using reference TRBV18 and TRBJ1-5 for the parts outside the CDR3, the full variable domain is NAGVMQNPRHLVRRRGQEARLRCSPMKGHSHVYWYRQLPEEGLKFMVYLQKENIIDESGMPKERFSAEFPKEGPSILRIQQVVRGDSAAYFCASSLHEDQPQHFGDGTRLSIL.

CDR3 in amino acids: CASSSPWAGNTEAFF. DNA for the CDR3: TGTGCCAGCAGCTCCCCCTGGGCGGGGAACACTGAAGCTTTCTTT. V usage is TRBV13 and J usage is TRBJ1-1; D remains ambiguous. From germline, CDR1 is PRHDT and CDR2 FYEKMQ (reference sequence). There are 15 residues in the CDR3. V was clipped by 4 bases and J by 1 base, with 13 bases between them.

Points on this clone: At one boundary the junction diverges from the germline segment, which might be a read error. The V call is TRBV7-2, the J call TRBJ1-2; perhaps TRBD1 as D (5 bases). The CDR3 has 11 amino acids. CDR1 and CDR2 from the germline V gene are SGHTA and FQGNSA. The CDR3 sequence: CASSLGGVVFF. The CDR3 coding sequence is TGTGCCAGCAGCTTAGGGGGGGTGGTTTTTTTC.

V gene TRBV21-1 combines with J gene TRBJ1-5; TRBD1 is the table's D call, not checked against the DNA. TRBV21-1 is a pseudogene. The CDR3 runs to 15 residues. The CDR3 is CASSRDRGPDQPQHF. CDR3 nucleotide sequence: TGTGCCAGCAGCCGGGACAGGGGGCCTGATCAGCCCCAGCATTTT.

In its sample, this clone was seen a few times. The V and J genes are TRBV6-5 and TRBJ1-1; 8 bases match TRBD1. CDR3 length: 15 amino acids. Germline CDR1 reads MNHEY; CDR2 reads SVGAGI. V dropped 6 bases and J dropped 8; count of bases not matched to a gene: 14. In DNA form, the CDR3 reads TGTGCCAGCAGCCCCGGAGGGCAGGGGGCGCAAGAAGCTTTCTTT. Protein product: CASSPGGQGAQEAFF.

The chain joins TRBV29-1 to TRBJ2-1; 7 bases are a match to TRBD1. The J segment lost 6 bases and the V segment lost 5 bases, leaving 4 bases of the junction unmatched. The CDR3 contains 12 residues. Germline lookup yields CDR1 SQVTM and CDR2 ANQGSEA. In DNA, the CDR3 is TGCAGCGTTACGAGGGACAGCAATGAGCAGTTCTTC. Its protein is CSVTRDSNEQFF.

The J gene is TRBJ2-1, the V gene TRBV2; TRBD1 agrees at 9 bases. Germline lookup yields CDR1 SNHLY and CDR2 FYNNEI. J was trimmed by 0 bases and V by 0 bases; bases with no gene match: 3. The CDR3 has 17 amino acids. CDR3 coding DNA: TGTGCCAGCAGTGAAGCGGGGACAGGGCCCTCCTACAATGAGCAGTTCTTC. Amino acids: CASSEAGTGPSYNEQFF. Looking up the rest from reference TRBV2 and TRBJ2-1 gives the full variable domain: EPEVTQTPSHQVTQMGQEVILRCVPISNHLYFYWYRQILGQKVEFLVSFYNNEISEKSEIFDDQFSVERPDGSNFTLKIRSTKLEDSAMYFCASSEAGTGPSYNEQFFGPGTRLTVL.

The V call is TRBV11-3, the J call TRBJ2-7; 8 bases fit TRBD1. The CDR3 extends over 13 amino acids. V lost 4 bases, J lost 6 bases, and 5 bases stayed unmatched. CDR1 is SGHNT and CDR2 is YENEEA in the germline V gene. CDR3 DNA: TGTGCCAGCAGCTCCTGGGACAGGAGCGAGCAGTACTTC. Protein product: CASSSWDRSEQYF.

The gene calls are TRBV6-1 and TRBJ2-1; 12 bases match TRBD2. Germline CDR1 reads MNHNS; CDR2 reads SASEGT. J was trimmed by 4 bases and V by 7 bases; bases with no gene match: 2. The CDR3 extends over 14 amino acids. CDR3 DNA: TGTGCCAGCACCGGACTAGCGGGGTACAATGAGCAGTTCTTC. Its protein is CASTGLAGYNEQFF.

V and J are TRBV30 and TRBJ2-7; D perhaps matches TRBD2 (5 bases). CDR1 is GTSNPN and CDR2 is SVGIG in the germline V gene (reference sequence). CDR3 length: 15 amino acids. V lost 0 bases to trimming and J lost 3 bases, with 15 bases between them. The CDR3 DNA reads as TGTGCCTGGAGTGTACGAGAGCGGAGATTCTACGAGCAGTACTTC. Protein: CAWSVRERRFYEQYF.

A word on this clone: One end of the junction fails to match germline, which may point to a read error. This chain links TRBV7-9 with TRBJ1-6, with 9 bases aligning to TRBD1. Germline CDR1 SEHNR, CDR2 FQNEAQ (reference sequence). This CDR3 has 15 residues. This chain's CDR3 is CASSETGGYNPPLHF. The CDR3 bases are TGTGCCAGCAGCGAAACAGGGGGCTATAATCCACCCCTCCACTTT.

Remarks on this clone: Other DNA sequences within the sample encode an identical CDR3. This rearrangement joins TRBV19 to TRBJ1-1; 8 nucleotides align to TRBD1. CDR1 LNHDA and CDR2 SQIVND come from the germline V gene (reference sequence). The CDR3 sequence is 15 residues long. V dropped 7 bases and J dropped 0; count of bases not matched to a gene: 7. The DNA for the CDR3 is TGTGCCAGTACCCTGACAGGGGTTTTGAACACTGAAGCTTTCTTT. It specifies CASTLTGVLNTEAFF.

The chain joins TRBV9 to TRBJ2-1; 7 nucleotides agree with TRBD2. This CDR3 contains 16 residues. Unmatched junction bases numbered 10, after V lost 1 base and J lost 6 bases. Germline CDR1 SGDLS, CDR2 YYNGEE. The CDR3 region has the DNA TGTGCCAGCAGCGTACACCGGACCGGGGGGATCAATGAGCAGTTCTTC. Its protein is CASSVHRTGGINEQFF.

This clone occurred a few times. The chain couples TRBV28 to TRBJ1-2, with 7 bases identical to TRBD1. Germline-derived CDR1 and CDR2 are MDHEN and SYDVKM. J was trimmed by 4 bases and V by 5 bases; bases with no gene match: 10. This CDR3 is 15 amino acids long. The CDR3 loop is CASSEVGQLSYGYTF. The CDR3 DNA reads as TGTGCCAGCAGTGAGGTGGGACAGCTGAGCTATGGCTACACCTTC.

The V call is TRBV13, the J call TRBJ2-3; the match to TRBD2 covers 13 bases. The CDR3 runs to 17 residues. The V and J ends lost 4 bases and 2 bases, in that order; junction bases with no gene match: 6. CDR1 PRHDT and CDR2 FYEKMQ come from the germline V gene (reference sequence). In nucleotides, the CDR3 is TGTGCCAGCAGCTCTCGACTAGCGGGGGGCGACACAGATACGCAGTATTTT. Its protein is CASSSRLAGGDTDTQYF.

The chain is built from TRBV27 and TRBJ1-4; TRBD1 might be the D (6 bases). V shed 6 bases and J shed 3 bases, with 14 bases lying between them. Germline-derived CDR1 and CDR2 are MNHEY and SMNVEV (reference sequence). This CDR3 is 15 amino acids long. DNA of the CDR3: TGTGCCAGCAGGAACCGACAGGCTCCTAATGAAAAACTGTTTTTT. Amino acids: CASRNRQAPNEKLFF. Full variable domain (outside the CDR3, taken from reference TRBV27 and TRBJ1-4): EAQVTQNPRYLITVTGKKLTVTCSQNMNHEYMSWYRQDPGLGLRQIYYSMNVEVTDKGDVPEGYKVSRKEKRNFPLILESPSPNQTSLYFCASRNRQAPNEKLFFGSGTQLSVL.